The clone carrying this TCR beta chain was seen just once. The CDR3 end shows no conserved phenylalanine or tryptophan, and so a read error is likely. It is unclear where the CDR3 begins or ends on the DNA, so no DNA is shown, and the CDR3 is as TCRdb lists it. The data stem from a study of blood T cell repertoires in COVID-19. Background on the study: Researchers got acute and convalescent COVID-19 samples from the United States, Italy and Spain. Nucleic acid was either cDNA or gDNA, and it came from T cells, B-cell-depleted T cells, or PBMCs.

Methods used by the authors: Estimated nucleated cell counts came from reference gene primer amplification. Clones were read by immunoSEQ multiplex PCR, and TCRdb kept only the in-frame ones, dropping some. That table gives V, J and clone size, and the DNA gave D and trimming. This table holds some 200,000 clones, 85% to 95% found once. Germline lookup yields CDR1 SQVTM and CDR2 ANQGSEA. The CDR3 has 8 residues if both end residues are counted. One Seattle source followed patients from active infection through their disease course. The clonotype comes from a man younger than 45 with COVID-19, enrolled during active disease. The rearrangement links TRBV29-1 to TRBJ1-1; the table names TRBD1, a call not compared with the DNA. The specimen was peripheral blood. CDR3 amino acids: CSVERGLV.